The rows below give T cell receptor beta chains drawn from one sample of a study of cytomegalovirus exposure and HLA in healthy donors. Clones were read by immunoSEQ multiplex PCR, and TCRdb kept only the in-frame ones, dropping some. This table holds 150,000 to 200,000 clones. Sequenced input: PBMCs. These receptors all stem from a boy aged 10-17 years in good health and CMV-seronegative. Both conserved end residues are part of each CDR3. Each record gives: D gene, V gene, J gene, CDR3 DNA, CDR3 protein. The D gene is left open where the match is weak.

.	TRBV2	TRBJ2-3	TGTGCCAGCAGTGGTTGGCAGAAGGAGGATACGCAGTATTTT	CASSGWQKEDTQYF
.	TRBV15	TRBJ2-5	TGTGCCACCAGCCCCAGGGAAGAGACCCAGTACTTC	CATSPREETQYF
.	TRBV11-1	TRBJ2-2	TGTGCCAGCAGCTTAGGGCCCCCACCCGGGGAGCTGTTTTTT	CASSLGPPPGELFF
TRBD1	TRBV5-3	TRBJ2-1	TGTGCCAGAAGCTCCCCGGGACAGGGGGCGAGAAGGTTCGTAGATGAGCAGTTCTTC	CARSSPGQGARRFVDEQFF
.	TRBV7-8	TRBJ2-7	TGTGCCAGCAGCTTAGATCGCAGGTACGAGCAGTACTTC	CASSLDRRYEQYF
TRBD2	TRBV6-1	TRBJ2-5	TGTGCCAGCAGGGCCCTAGCGGGGGGGCCGGAGACCCAGTACTTC	CASRALAGGPETQYF
TRBD2	TRBV7-2	TRBJ2-5	TGTGCCAGCAGCTCGACTAGCGGGGGGATCGGGACCCAGTACTTC	CASSSTSGGIGTQYF
.	TRBV5-5	TRBJ1-2	TGTGCCAGCAGTCCGGAGTGGGTCGGTGGCTACACCTTC	CASSPEWVGGYTF
TRBD2	TRBV2	TRBJ2-5	TGTGCCAGCAAGCGGGGGGGTAACCAAGAGACCCAGTACTTC	CASKRGGNQETQYF
.	TRBV10-2	TRBJ1-6	TGCGCCACCCGGGGAGGCAGTTCACCCCTCCACTTT	CATRGGSSPLHF
.	TRBV9	TRBJ1-3	TGTGCCAGCAGCCCCGGGTCGAACACCATATATTTT	CASSPGSNTIYF
.	TRBV6-5	TRBJ1-1	TGTGCCAGCAGCAGGGGTTACACTGAAGCTTTCTTT	CASSRGYTEAFF
TRBD2	TRBV29-1	TRBJ2-3	TGCAGCGTTGGACTAGCGGGGGGGCGGGGCACAGATACGCAGTATTTT	CSVGLAGGRGTDTQYF
.	TRBV6-5	TRBJ2-7	TGTGCCAGCAGTTACTCCCAGGGGAGCTCCTACGAGCAGTACTTC	CASSYSQGSSYEQYF
TRBD2	TRBV6-5	TRBJ2-5	TGTGCCAGCAGCTCAGGGCGGGAGCAGTACTTC	CASSSGREQYF
TRBD2	TRBV5-1	TRBJ2-3	TGCGCCAGCAGCTACTCTAGCGGGGGGGCAGATACGCAGTATTTT	CASSYSSGGADTQYF
.	TRBV19	TRBJ2-2	TGTGCCAGCATCAGGTCCCGGGGTTCCACCGGGGAGCTGTTTTTT	CASIRSRGSTGELFF
.	TRBV5-1	TRBJ2-7	TGCGCCAGCAGTCCTAGGGACACGGAATCAGCGGGATACGAGCAGTACTTC	CASSPRDTESAGYEQYF
TRBD1	TRBV10-3	TRBJ1-1	TGTGCCATCAGTGAGTCGATTCCTGCTGACAGGGGCCCGAACACTGAAGCTTTCTTT	CAISESIPADRGPNTEAFF
TRBD1	TRBV13	TRBJ2-6	TGTGCCAGCAGCCGACAGGGGGCAATGGGGGCCAACGTCCTGACTTTC	CASSRQGAMGANVLTF
.	TRBV28	TRBJ1-2	TGTGCCAGCAGGACTCCGGGAACTAACTATGGCTACACCTTC	CASRTPGTNYGYTF
.	TRBV25-1	TRBJ2-1	TGTGCCAGCAGTGCGCCAATCGGTGAGCAGTTCTTC	CASSAPIGEQFF
TRBD1	TRBV19	TRBJ1-5	TGTGCCAGTAGGACAGGGGGGGGCCAGCCCCAGCATTTT	CASRTGGGQPQHF
.	TRBV30	TRBJ2-5	TGTGCCTGGAGTGTGACCCCTAGCTCCACAGAGACCCAGTACTTC	CAWSVTPSSTETQYF